This entry describes one TCR beta chain. This CDR3 comprises 10 residues. Germline CDR1 SQVTM, CDR2 ANQGSEA. V was clipped by 4 bases and J by 12 bases, with 10 bases between them. The data were obtained in a study of beta chain features in type 1 diabetes. Investigators reverse transcribed all isolated RNA, so they sequenced expressed TCRB transcripts. Assay used: immunoSEQ multiplex PCR; TCRdb lists only in-frame clones, some missing. The top ten hold 0.053% of the sample, which has fewer than 250,000 clones, roughly two thirds seen once. This TCR was sampled from a man younger than 40 in good health. The chain carries TRBV29-1 and TRBJ2-1; possible D gene TRBD2, 6 bases. Sequencing was done on a sample of naive CD4+ T cells from blood. Here the CDR3 reads CSVGGTLQFF. CDR3 nucleotides: TGCAGCGTTGGGGGGACTCTGCAGTTCTTC.